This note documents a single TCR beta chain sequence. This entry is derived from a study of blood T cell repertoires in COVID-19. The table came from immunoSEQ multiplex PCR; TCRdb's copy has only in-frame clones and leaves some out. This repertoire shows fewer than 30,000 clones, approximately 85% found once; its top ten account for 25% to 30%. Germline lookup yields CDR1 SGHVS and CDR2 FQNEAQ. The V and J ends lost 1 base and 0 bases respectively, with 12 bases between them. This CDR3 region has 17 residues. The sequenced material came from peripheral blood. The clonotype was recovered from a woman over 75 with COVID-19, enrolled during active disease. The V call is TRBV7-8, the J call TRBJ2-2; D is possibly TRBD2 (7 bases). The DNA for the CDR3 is TGTGCCAGCAGCTTAGAGGGGGGGACGGCGAACACCGGGGAGCTGTTTTTT. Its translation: CASSLEGGTANTGELFF.